This TCR beta chain is drawn from a study of technical replicates of blood from several donors. Germline V gene data show CDR1 as SGHAT and CDR2 as FQDESV (reference sequence). V was pared by 2 bases and J by 0 bases, with 8 bases between. The CDR3 extends over 15 amino acids. Assay: immunoSEQ multiplex PCR; the TCRdb copy retains only in-frame clones and omits some. Of roughly 82,000 clones listed, around nine tenths are singletons. The chain joins TRBV11-1 to TRBJ2-1; D not certain. This TCR came from a human donor in good health. Sequenced sample: T cells isolated from PBMCs. DNA of the CDR3: TGTGCCAGCAGCTTAAGCCCGAGCTCCTACAATGAGCAGTTCTTC. Translated: CASSLSPSSYNEQFF.